This record covers a single T cell receptor beta chain. Its antigen is currently unknown. Trimming shortened V by 3 bases and J by 6 bases, and 9 bases separated the two germline ends. This CDR3 region has 13 residues. Germline lookup yields CDR1 MDHEN and CDR2 SYDVKM. This entry is derived from a study of cytomegalovirus exposure and HLA in healthy donors. Overall study findings and caveats: What was likely a sequencing artifact was a cluster of highly shared sequence variants. Overall, about 160 TCR beta chains were annotated as cytomegalovirus-associated.

PCR amplification relied on 60 Vbeta primers (plus 13 Jbeta primers). Using immunoSEQ multiplex PCR, the repertoire was profiled, and TCRdb retains in-frame clones only, with some absent. The sample has around 200,000 clones, more than 60% seen once; the top ten hold 2.5% to 3.5%. The chain carries TRBV28 and TRBJ2-1; D gene ambiguous. This sequence originates from a female donor in good health and CMV-seronegative. Material: PBMCs. This chain's CDR3 is CASSFTTTNEQFF. CDR3 in DNA: TGTGCCAGCAGTTTTACTACTACCAATGAGCAGTTCTTC.